One sample yielded the 11 T cell receptor beta chains listed below, sequenced in a study of cytomegalovirus exposure and HLA in healthy donors. PCR involved 60 Vbeta and 13 Jbeta primers. Profiled with immunoSEQ multiplex PCR; TCRdb holds only in-frame clones, not every one. The sample holds 45,000 to 55,000 clones. Sample: PBMCs. The receptors derive from a woman in her fifties or sixties in good health and CMV-seropositive.

The rearrangement links TRBV27 to TRBJ1-6, with a weak D call TRBD1 (6 bases). V shed 5 bases and J shed 10 bases, with 12 bases lying between them. Germline CDR1 MNHEY, CDR2 SMNVEV (reference sequence). The CDR3 covers 13 residues. The CDR3 bases are TGTGCCAGCAGTGTCACAGGGTTGTCACCCCTCCACTTT. Amino acids: CASSVTGLSPLHF.

The chain recombines TRBV30 with TRBJ1-3; D not certain. The CDR3 is 13 residues long. The germline V and J ends were trimmed by 0 bases and 8 bases, with 11 bases remaining between them. CDR1 and CDR2 from the germline V gene are GTSNPN and SVGIG (reference sequence). CDR3 in amino acids: CAWSVIGGHTIYF. CDR3 nucleotides: TGTGCCTGGAGTGTAATCGGTGGGCACACCATATATTTT.

V gene TRBV7-2 combines with J gene TRBJ1-6; D is undetermined. CDR3 size: 15 residues. V shed 5 bases and J shed 5 bases, with 13 bases lying between them. The germline V gene encodes CDR1 SGHTA and CDR2 FQGNSA. CDR3 amino acids: CASSAGGRNNSPLHF. The CDR3 DNA reads TGTGCCAGCAGCGCCGGAGGGCGGAATAATTCACCCCTCCACTTT.

The rearrangement uses TRBV15 and TRBJ1-2; D gene uncertain. Trimming took 0 bases from V and 1 from J, leaving 12 bases between them. Germline CDR1 LNHNV, CDR2 YYDKDF (reference sequence). The CDR3 consists of 16 residues. The CDR3 DNA reads as TGTGCCACCAGCAGAGATGGAGTGTTTGGTAACTATGGCTACACCTTC. It is translated as CATSRDGVFGNYGYTF.

The V and J genes are TRBV7-7 and TRBJ2-5; 8 positions agree with TRBD1. The CDR3 length is 13 residues. Germline CDR1 reads SSHAT; CDR2 reads FNYEAQ (reference sequence). V was clipped by 4 bases and J by 5 bases; unmatched bases: 3. The DNA for the CDR3 is TGTGCCAGCAGCTCACAGGGGGTTGAGACCCAGTACTTC. Protein sequence: CASSSQGVETQYF.

The chain joins TRBV30 to TRBJ1-4, with 8 bases that match TRBD1. The CDR3 covers 16 residues. In germline, CDR1 is GTSNPN, CDR2 SVGIG (reference sequence). J lost 5 bases, V lost 2 bases, and 10 bases had no gene match. The CDR3 coding sequence is TGTGCCTGGAGTTCGGCAGGGGGCGGAAGAAATGAAAAACTGTTTTTT. It yields the protein CAWSSAGGGRNEKLFF.

The chain carries TRBV5-8 and TRBJ1-2; 8 nucleotides match TRBD1. The CDR3 is 16 residues long. From germline, CDR1 is SGHTS and CDR2 YDEGEE. Losses at the gene ends were 3 bases for V and 8 bases for J; bases not matched to a gene: 15. The chain's CDR3 is CASSSLLWTGLRGYTF. The CDR3 bases are TGTGCCAGCAGCTCCCTCCTCTGGACAGGGCTTAGAGGCTACACCTTC.

The chain has TRBV29-1 and TRBJ2-3; D uncertain. The CDR3 has 13 amino acids. The germline CDR1 and CDR2 sequences are SQVTM and ANQGSEA. V was cut by 5 bases and J by 1 base, with 10 bases left in between. As DNA, the CDR3 is TGCAGCGTTAACTACTGGGGCACAGATACGCAGTATTTT. It codes for CSVNYWGTDTQYF.

V and J are TRBV19 and TRBJ2-5; D call uncertain. Trimming pared 7 bases from V and 5 bases from J, leaving 20 bases between. Looked up from germline, CDR1 is LNHDA and CDR2 is SQIVND (reference sequence). There are 15 residues in the CDR3. The CDR3 loop is CASKSTVRVVETQYF. The CDR3 nucleotides read TGTGCCAGTAAGTCAACGGTACGAGTTGTGGAGACCCAGTACTTC.

The chain combines TRBV5-1 with TRBJ1-6; D remains ambiguous. CDR1 SGHRS and CDR2 YFSETQ come from the germline V gene. V was cut by 0 bases and J by 8 bases, with 9 bases left in between. The CDR3 is 14 amino acids. DNA of the CDR3: TGCGCCAGCAGCTTGGGGGAGTGGGATTCACCCCTCCACTTT. Protein product: CASSLGEWDSPLHF.

The rearrangement joins TRBV7-2 to TRBJ2-7, with D unclear. In germline, CDR1 is SGHTA, CDR2 FQGNSA. The CDR3 has 15 residues. With 5 bases removed from V and 7 bases from J, the gap between germline ends came to 21 bases. The CDR3 coding sequence is TGTGCCAGCAGCGTATCTGGTGCCGGTGAGTGGGAGCAGTACTTC. Translating gives CASSVSGAGEWEQYF.